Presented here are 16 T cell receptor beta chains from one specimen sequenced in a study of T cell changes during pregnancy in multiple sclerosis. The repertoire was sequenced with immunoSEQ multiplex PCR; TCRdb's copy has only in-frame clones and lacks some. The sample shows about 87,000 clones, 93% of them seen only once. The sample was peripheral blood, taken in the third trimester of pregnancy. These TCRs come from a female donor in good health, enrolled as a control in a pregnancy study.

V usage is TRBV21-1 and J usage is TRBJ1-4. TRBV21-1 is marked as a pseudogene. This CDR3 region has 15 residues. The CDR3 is CASSTGWEANEKLFF. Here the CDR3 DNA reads TGTGCCAGCAGCACCGGGTGGGAGGCTAATGAAAAACTGTTTTTT.

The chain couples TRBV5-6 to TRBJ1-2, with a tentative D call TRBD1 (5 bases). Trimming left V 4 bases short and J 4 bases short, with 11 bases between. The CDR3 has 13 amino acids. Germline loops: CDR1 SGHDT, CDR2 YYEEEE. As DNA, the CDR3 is TGTGCCAGCAGCGGAGGGACTGGCTATGGCTACACCTTC. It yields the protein CASSGGTGYGYTF. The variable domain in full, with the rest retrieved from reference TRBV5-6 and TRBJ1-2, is DAGVTQSPTHLIKTRGQQVTLRCSPKSGHDTVSWYQQALGQGPQFIFQYYEEEERQRGNFPDRFSGHQFPNYSSELNVNALLLGDSALYLCASSGGTGYGYTFGSGTRLTVV.

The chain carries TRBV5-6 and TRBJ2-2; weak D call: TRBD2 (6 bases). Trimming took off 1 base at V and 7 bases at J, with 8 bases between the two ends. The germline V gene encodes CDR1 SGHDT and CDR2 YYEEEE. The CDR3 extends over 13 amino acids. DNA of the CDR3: TGTGCCAGCAGCTTGTACGGGGGCGGGGAGCTGTTTTTT. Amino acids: CASSLYGGGELFF. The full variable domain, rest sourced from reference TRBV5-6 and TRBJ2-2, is DAGVTQSPTHLIKTRGQQVTLRCSPKSGHDTVSWYQQALGQGPQFIFQYYEEEERQRGNFPDRFSGHQFPNYSSELNVNALLLGDSALYLCASSLYGGGELFFGEGSRLTVL.

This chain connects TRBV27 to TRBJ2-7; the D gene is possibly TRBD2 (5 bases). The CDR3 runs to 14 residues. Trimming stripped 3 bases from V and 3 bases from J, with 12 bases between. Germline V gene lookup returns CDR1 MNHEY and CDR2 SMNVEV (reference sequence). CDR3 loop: CASSLRALNYEQYF. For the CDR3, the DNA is TGTGCCAGCAGTTTGAGGGCCCTAAACTACGAGCAGTACTTC.

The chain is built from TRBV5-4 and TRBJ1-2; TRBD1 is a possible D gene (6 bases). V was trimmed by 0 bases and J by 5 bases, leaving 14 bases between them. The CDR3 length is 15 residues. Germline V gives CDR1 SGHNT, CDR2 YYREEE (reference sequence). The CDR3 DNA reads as TGTGCCAGCAGCTTGGGAGACAGGTCGACGTATGGCTACACCTTC. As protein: CASSLGDRSTYGYTF.

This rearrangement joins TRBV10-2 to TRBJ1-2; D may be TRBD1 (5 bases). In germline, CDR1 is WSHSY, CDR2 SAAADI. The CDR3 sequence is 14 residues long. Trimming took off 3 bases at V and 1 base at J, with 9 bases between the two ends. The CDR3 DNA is TGCGCCAGCAGTGACTCAGGGCGTAACTATGGCTACACCTTC. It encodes CASSDSGRNYGYTF.

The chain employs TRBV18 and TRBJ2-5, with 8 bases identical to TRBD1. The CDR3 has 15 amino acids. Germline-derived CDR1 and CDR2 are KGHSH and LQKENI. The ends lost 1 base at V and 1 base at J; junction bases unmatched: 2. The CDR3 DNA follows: TGTGCCAGCTCACCACGGACAGGGCGCCAAGAGACCCAGTACTTC. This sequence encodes CASSPRTGRQETQYF.

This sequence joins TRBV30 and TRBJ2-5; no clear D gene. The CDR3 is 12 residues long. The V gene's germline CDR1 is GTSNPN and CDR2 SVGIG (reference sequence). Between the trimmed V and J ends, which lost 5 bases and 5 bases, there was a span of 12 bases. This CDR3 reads CAWETNGETQYF. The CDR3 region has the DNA TGTGCCTGGGAAACTAACGGGGAGACCCAGTACTTC.

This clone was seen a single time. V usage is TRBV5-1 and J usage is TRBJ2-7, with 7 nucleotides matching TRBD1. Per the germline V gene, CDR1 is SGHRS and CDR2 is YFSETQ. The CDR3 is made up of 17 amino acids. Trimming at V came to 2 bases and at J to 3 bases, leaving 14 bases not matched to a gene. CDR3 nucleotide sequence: TGCGCCAGCAGCTTTCAGCCGATTAGACAGGGTTTCTACGAGCAGTACTTC. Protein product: CASSFQPIRQGFYEQYF.

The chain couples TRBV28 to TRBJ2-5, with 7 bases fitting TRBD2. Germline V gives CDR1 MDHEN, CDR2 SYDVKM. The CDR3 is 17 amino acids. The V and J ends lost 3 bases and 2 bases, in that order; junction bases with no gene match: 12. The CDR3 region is CASSLGSVAGAQETQYF. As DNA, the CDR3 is TGTGCCAGCAGTTTGGGTTCGGTGGCGGGAGCTCAAGAGACCCAGTACTTC.

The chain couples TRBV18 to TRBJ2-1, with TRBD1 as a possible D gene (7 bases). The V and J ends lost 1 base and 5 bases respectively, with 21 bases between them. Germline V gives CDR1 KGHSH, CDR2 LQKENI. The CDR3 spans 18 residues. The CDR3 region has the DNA TGTGCCAGCTCACCACGGCAGGGGGGTATAGCCGCGGACAATGAGCAGTTCTTC. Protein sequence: CASSPRQGGIAADNEQFF.

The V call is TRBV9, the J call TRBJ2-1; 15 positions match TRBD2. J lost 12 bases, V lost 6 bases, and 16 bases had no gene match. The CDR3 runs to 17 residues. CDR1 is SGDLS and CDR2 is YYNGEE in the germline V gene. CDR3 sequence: CASTHTPGLAGGGVQFF. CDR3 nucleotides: TGTGCCAGCACCCACACCCCGGGACTAGCGGGAGGAGGGGTGCAGTTCTTC.

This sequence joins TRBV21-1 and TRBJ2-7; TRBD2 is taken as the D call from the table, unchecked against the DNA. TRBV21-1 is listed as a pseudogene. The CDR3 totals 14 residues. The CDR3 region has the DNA TGTGCCAGCAGCAAACTGAGGAGTGGATACGAGCAGTACTTC. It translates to CASSKLRSGYEQYF.

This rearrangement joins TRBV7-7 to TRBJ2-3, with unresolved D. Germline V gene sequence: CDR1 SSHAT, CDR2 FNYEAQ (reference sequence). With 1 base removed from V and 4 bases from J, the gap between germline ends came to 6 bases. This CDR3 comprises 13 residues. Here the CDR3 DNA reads TGTGCCAGCAGCTTAGAGGAGTCAGATACGCAGTATTTT. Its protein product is CASSLEESDTQYF.

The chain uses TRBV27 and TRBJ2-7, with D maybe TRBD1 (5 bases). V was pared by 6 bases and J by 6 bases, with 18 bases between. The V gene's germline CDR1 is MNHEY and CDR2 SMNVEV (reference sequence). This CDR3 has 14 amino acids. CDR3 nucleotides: TGTGCCAGCAGCATCTTAGGGCAGGGATCCGAGCAGTACTTC. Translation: CASSILGQGSEQYF.

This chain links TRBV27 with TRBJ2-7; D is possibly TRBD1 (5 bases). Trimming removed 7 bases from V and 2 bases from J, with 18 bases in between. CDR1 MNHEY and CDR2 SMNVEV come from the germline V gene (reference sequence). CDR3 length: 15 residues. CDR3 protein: CASTPTGTDAYEQYF. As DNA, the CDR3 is TGTGCCAGCACCCCTACAGGAACGGACGCCTACGAGCAGTACTTC.